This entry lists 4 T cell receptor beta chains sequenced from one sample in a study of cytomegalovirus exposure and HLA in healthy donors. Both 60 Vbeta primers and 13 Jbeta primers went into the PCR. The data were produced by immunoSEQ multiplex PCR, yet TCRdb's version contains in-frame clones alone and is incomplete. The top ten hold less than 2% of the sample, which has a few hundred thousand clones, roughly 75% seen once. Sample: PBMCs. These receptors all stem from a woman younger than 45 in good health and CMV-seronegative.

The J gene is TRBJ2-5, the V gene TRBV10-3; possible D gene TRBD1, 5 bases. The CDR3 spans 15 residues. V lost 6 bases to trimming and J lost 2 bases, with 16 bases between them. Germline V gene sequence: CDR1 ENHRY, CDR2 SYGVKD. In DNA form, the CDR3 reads TGTGCCATCAGCCCGTTCTCCGACAGACAAGAGACCCAGTACTTC. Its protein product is CAISPFSDRQETQYF.

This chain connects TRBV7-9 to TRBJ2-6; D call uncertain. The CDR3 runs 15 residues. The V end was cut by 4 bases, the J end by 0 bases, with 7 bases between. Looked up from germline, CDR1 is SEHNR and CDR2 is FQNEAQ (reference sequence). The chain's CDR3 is CASSSPYSGANVLTF. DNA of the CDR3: TGTGCCAGCAGCTCTCCGTACTCTGGGGCCAACGTCCTGACTTTC.

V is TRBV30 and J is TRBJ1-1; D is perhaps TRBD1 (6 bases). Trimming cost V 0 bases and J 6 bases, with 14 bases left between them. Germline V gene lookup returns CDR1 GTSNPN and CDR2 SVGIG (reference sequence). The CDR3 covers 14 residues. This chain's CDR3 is CAWSVTGARAEAFF. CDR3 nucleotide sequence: TGTGCCTGGAGTGTGACAGGAGCGAGGGCTGAAGCTTTCTTT.

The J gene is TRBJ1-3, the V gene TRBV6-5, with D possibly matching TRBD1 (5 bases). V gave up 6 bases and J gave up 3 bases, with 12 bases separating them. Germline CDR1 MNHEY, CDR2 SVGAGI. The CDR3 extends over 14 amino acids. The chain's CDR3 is CASRSQGYGNTIYF. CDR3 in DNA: TGTGCCAGCAGATCCCAGGGATATGGAAACACCATATATTTT.